This TCR beta chain is from a study of Ad26.COV2.S vaccination and SARS-CoV-2 variants. At the level of the study: A COV1001 Ad26.COV2.S trial-arm participant provided the sample. Ad26.COV2.S shots went into the muscle once or twice, 56 days apart.

Generated by immunoSEQ multiplex PCR, the TCRdb table keeps only in-frame clones and is missing some. The sample holds some 320,000 clones, around 84% seen once. Trimming removed 3 bases at V and 2 bases at J, with 14 bases between. The CDR3 length is 15 residues. CDR1 is SGHNT and CDR2 is YYREEE in the germline V gene (reference sequence). About this clone itself: Its cognate antigen is unknown.

The sample's treatment: about 20 received Ad26.COV2.S at low or high dose, single or two shots; roughly five received placebo; per-sample allocation not given. Samples analyzed were those drawn on day 63 after the first vaccine or placebo injection. Overall study findings and caveats: People who got the vaccine or the placebo had similar non-spike TCR breadth. The study found higher spike-specific TCR breadth in vaccine than placebo recipients.

This chain connects TRBV5-4 to TRBJ1-2; weak D call: TRBD1 (6 bases). The sample in question was peripheral blood, obtained in a trial of Ad26.COV2.S vaccine versus placebo. This sequence was found in a person aged 18-65 years who received the Ad26.COV2.S COVID-19 vaccine or a placebo. CDR3 DNA sequence: TGTGCCAGCAGCTCCGGGACAAGTCGCAACTATGGCTACACCTTC. Translated, it gives CASSSGTSRNYGYTF. Drawing the rest from reference TRBV5-4 and TRBJ1-2, the complete variable domain is ETGVTQSPTHLIKTRGQQVTLRCSSQSGHNTVSWYQQALGQGPQFIFQYYREEENGRGNFPPRFSGLQFPNYSSELNVNALELDDSALYLCASSSGTSRNYGYTFGSGTRLTVV.